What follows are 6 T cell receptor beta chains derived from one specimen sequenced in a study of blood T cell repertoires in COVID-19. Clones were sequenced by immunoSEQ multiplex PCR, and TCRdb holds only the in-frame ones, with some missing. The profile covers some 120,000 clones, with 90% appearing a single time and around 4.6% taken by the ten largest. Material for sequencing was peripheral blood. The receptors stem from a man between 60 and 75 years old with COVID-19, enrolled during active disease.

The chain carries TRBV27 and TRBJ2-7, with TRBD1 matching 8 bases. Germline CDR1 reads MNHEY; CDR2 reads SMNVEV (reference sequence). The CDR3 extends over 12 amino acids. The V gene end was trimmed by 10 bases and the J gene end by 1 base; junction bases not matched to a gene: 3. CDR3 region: CATWDRSYEQYF. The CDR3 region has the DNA TGTGCCACCTGGGACAGGTCCTACGAGCAGTACTTC.

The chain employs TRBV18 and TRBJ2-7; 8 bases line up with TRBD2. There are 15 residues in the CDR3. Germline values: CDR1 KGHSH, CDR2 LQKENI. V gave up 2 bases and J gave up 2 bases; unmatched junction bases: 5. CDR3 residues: CASSPAGGLTYEQYF. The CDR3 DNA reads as TGTGCCAGCTCACCAGCGGGAGGCCTAACCTACGAGCAGTACTTC. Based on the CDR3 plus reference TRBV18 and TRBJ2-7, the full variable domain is NAGVMQNPRHLVRRRGQEARLRCSPMKGHSHVYWYRQLPEEGLKFMVYLQKENIIDESGMPKERFSAEFPKEGPSILRIQQVVRGDSAAYFCASSPAGGLTYEQYFGPGTRLTVT.

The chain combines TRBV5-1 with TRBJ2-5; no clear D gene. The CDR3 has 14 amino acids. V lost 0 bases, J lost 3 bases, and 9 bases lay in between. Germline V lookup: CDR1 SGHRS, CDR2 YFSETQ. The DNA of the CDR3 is TGCGCCAGCAGCTTGGGCGGTCCCGAAGAGACCCAGTACTTC. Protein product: CASSLGGPEETQYF.

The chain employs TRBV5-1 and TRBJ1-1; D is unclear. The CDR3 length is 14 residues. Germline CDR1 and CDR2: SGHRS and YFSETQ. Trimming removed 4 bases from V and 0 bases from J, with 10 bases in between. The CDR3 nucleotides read TGCGCCAGCAGCGGGCAGGTGATGAACACTGAAGCTTTCTTT. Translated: CASSGQVMNTEAFF.

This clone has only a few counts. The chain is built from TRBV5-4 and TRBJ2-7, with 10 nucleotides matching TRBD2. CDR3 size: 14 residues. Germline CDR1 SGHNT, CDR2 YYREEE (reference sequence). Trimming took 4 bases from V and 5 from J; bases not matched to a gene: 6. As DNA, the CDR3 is TGTGCCAGCAGCCGGACTAGCGGCAGGGACGAGCAGTACTTC. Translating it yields CASSRTSGRDEQYF.

CDR3 sequence reads: CASSPPTGEGQETQYF. The CDR3 DNA is TGCGCCAGCAGTCCCCCGACAGGGGAGGGCCAAGAGACCCAGTACTTC. This chain connects TRBV5-1 to TRBJ2-5; the D gene is possibly TRBD1 (8 bases). The CDR3 has 16 residues. The V and J ends lost 5 bases and 1 base respectively, with 18 bases between them. The germline V gene encodes CDR1 SGHRS and CDR2 YFSETQ.